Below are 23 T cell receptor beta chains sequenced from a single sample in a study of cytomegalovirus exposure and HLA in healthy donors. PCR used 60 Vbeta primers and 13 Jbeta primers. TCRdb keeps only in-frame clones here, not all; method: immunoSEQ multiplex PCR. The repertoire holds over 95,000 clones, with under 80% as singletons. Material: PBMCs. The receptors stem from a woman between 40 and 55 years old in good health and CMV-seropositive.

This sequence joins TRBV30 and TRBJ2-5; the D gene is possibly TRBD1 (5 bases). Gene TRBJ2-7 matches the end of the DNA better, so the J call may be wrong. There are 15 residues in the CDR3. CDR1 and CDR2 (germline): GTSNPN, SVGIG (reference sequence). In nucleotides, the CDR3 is TGTGCCTGGAGTGTAGGTCAGGGTCTTCTCTACGAGCAGTACTTC. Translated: CAWSVGQGLLYEQYF.

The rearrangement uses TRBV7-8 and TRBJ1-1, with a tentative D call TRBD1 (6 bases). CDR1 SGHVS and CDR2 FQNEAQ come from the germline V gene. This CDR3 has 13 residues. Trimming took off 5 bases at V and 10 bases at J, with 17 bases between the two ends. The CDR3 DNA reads TGTGCCAGCAGCCCCCTGCCAGGGGCTTCAGCTTTCTTT. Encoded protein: CASSPLPGASAFF.

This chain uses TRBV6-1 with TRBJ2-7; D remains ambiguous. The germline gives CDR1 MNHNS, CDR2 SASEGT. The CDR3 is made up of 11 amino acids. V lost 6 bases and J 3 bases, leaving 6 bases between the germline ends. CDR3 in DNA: TGTGCCAGCAGCCGGGTCTACGAGCAGTACTTC. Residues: CASSRVYEQYF.

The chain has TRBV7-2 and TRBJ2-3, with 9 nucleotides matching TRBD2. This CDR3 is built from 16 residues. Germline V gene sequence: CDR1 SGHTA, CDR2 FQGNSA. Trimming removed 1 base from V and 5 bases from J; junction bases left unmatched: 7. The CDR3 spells CASSLGREGPGDTQYF. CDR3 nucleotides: TGTGCCAGCAGCTTAGGGCGGGAGGGACCTGGAGATACGCAGTATTTT.

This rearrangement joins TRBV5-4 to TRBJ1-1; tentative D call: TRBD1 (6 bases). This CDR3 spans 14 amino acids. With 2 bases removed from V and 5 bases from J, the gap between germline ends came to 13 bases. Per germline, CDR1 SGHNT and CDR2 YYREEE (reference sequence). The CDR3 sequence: CASSFTGRSTEAFF. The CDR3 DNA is TGTGCCAGCAGCTTTACAGGGCGTTCTACTGAAGCTTTCTTT.

The CDR3 region has the DNA TGTGCCAGCCATAAACAGGGGGCTGGCACCGGGGAGCTGTTTTTT. Translating it yields CASHKQGAGTGELFF. V is TRBV6-5 and J is TRBJ2-2, with 9 bases matching TRBD1. The CDR3 contains 15 residues. The V segment lost 8 bases and the J segment 4 bases; nucleotides outside the gene matches: 8. Germline CDR1 reads MNHEY; CDR2 reads SVGAGI.

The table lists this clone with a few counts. The CDR3: CASAAGQTYNNEQFF. CDR3 sequence (DNA): TGTGCCAGTGCGGCGGGGCAGACTTATAACAATGAGCAGTTCTTC. This chain uses TRBV19 with TRBJ2-1; D perhaps matches TRBD2 (6 bases). Germline CDR1 and CDR2: LNHDA and SQIVND (reference sequence). CDR3 length equals 15 residues. Trimming stripped 8 bases from V and 5 bases from J, with 19 bases between.

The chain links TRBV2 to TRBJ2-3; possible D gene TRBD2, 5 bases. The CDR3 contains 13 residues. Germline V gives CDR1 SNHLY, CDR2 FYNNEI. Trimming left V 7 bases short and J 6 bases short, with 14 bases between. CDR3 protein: CASTGFVSDTQYF. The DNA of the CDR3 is TGTGCCAGCACGGGATTTGTCTCGGATACGCAGTATTTT.

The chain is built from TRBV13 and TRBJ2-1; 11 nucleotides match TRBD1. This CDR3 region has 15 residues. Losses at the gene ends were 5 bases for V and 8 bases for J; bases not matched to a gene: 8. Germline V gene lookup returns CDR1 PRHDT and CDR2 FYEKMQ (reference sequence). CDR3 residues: CASSRDRGEGDEQFF. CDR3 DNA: TGTGCCAGCAGCCGGGACAGGGGGGAAGGTGATGAGCAGTTCTTC. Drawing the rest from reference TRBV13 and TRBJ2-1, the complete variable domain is AAGVIQSPRHLIKEKRETATLKCYPIPRHDTVYWYQQGPGQDPQFLISFYEKMQSDKGSIPDRFSAQQFSDYHSELNMSSLELGDSALYFCASSRDRGEGDEQFFGPGTRLTVL.

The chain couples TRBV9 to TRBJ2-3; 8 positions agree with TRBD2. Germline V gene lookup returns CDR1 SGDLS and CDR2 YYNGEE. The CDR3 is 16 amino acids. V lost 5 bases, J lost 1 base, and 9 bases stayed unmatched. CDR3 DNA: TGTGCCAGCAGACCTCCCACTAGCGGTGGCACAGATACGCAGTATTTT. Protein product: CASRPPTSGGTDTQYF.

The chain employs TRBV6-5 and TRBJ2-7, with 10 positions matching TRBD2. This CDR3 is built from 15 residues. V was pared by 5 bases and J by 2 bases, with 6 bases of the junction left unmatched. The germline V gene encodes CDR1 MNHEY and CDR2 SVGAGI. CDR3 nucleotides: TGTGCCAGCAGTAATAGCGGGAGGCCTCCCTACGAGCAGTACTTC. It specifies CASSNSGRPPYEQYF.

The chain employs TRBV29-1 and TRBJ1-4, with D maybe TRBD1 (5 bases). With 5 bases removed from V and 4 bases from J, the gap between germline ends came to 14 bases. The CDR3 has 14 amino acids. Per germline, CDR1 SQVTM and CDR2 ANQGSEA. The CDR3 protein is CSVRRGVSNEKLFF. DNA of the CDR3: TGCAGCGTTCGGCGGGGGGTCAGTAATGAAAAACTGTTTTTT.

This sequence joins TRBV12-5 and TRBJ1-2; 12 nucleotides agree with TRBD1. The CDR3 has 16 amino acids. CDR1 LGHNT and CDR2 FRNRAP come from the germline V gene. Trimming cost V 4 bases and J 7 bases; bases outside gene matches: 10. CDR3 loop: CASGSRTGTGGGGYTF. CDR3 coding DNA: TGTGCTAGTGGTTCCCGGACCGGGACAGGGGGCGGTGGCTACACCTTC.

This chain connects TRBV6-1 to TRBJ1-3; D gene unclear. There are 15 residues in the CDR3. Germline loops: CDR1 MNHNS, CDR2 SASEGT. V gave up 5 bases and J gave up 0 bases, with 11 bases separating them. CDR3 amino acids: CASSTLASSGNTIYF. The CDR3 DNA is TGTGCCAGCAGTACCTTAGCAAGCTCTGGAAACACCATATATTTT.

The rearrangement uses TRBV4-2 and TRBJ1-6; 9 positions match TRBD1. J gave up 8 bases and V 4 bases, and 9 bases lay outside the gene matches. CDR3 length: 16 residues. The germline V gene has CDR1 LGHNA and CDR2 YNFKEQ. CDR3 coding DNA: TGTGCCAGCAGCCTCGCTTTAGGGACAGGGTATTCACCCCTCCACTTT. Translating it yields CASSLALGTGYSPLHF.

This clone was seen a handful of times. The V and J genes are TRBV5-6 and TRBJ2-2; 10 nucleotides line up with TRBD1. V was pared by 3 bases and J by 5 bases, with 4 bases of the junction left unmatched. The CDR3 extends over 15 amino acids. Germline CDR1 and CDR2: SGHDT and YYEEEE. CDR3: CASSWGGQGTGELFF. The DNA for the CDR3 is TGTGCCAGCAGCTGGGGGGGACAGGGGACCGGGGAGCTGTTTTTT.

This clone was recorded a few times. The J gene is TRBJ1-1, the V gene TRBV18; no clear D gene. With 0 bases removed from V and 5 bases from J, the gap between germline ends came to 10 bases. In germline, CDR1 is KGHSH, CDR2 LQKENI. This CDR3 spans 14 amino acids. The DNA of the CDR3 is TGTGCCAGCTCACCACCTCCCGGGAGTACTGAAGCTTTCTTT. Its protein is CASSPPPGSTEAFF.

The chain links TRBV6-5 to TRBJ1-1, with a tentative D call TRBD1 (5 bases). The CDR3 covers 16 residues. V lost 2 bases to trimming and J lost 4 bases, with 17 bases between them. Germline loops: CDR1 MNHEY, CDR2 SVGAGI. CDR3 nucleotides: TGTGCCAGCAGTTACAGTCCAGGGAAGAAGGGCACTGAAGCTTTCTTT. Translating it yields CASSYSPGKKGTEAFF.

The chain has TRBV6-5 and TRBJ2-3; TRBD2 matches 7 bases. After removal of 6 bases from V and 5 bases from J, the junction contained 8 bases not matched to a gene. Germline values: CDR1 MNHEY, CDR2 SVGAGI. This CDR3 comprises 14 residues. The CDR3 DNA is TGTGCCAGCAGCGGACTAGGAGGGAAAGATACGCAGTATTTT. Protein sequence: CASSGLGGKDTQYF.

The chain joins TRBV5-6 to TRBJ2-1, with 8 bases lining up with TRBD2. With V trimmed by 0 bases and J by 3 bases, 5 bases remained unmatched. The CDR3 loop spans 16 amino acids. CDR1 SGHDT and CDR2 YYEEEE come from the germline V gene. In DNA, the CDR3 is TGTGCCAGCAGCTTGGGCGCGGGAGGACACTACAATGAGCAGTTCTTC. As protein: CASSLGAGGHYNEQFF.

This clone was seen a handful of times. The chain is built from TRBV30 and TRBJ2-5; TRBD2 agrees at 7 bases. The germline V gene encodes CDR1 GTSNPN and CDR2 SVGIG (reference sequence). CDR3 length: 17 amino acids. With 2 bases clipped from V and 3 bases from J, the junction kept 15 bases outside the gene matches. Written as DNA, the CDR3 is TGTGCCTGGAGTCCATCGCACGGGGTGCTAGCGGAAGAGACCCAGTACTTC. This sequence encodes CAWSPSHGVLAEETQYF.

CDR3 in amino acids: CASSVQGGNSPLHF. The CDR3 coding sequence is TGCGCCAGCAGCGTACAGGGGGGGAATTCACCCCTCCACTTT. This chain uses TRBV5-1 with TRBJ1-6; 8 bases map to TRBD1. The CDR3 is 14 residues long. Germline trimming cut 4 bases from V and 7 bases from J; bases unmatched to any gene: 4. Germline V gene data show CDR1 as SGHRS and CDR2 as YFSETQ.

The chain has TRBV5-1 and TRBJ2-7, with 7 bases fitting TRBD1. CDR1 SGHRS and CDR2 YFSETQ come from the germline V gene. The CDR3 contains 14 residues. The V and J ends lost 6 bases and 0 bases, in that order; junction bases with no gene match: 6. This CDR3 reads CASNHRGHSYEQYF. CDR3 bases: TGCGCCAGCAACCACAGGGGCCACTCCTACGAGCAGTACTTC.